Listed below are T cell receptor beta chains from one sample, sequenced in a study of T cells in localized non-small cell lung cancer. Sequencing used immunoSEQ multiplex PCR; TCRdb keeps in-frame clones, though not all of them. The sample consists of over 40,000 clones, roughly 88% of them appearing once. The sample here was peripheral blood mononuclear cells, taken before any cancer treatment. Receptors were obtained from a man aged 35 to 69 with stage III lung adenocarcinoma. Each CDR3 is given with its conserved first and last residue. The D gene is left open where the match is weak. For some rows the clone size is stated as once, few or many, or as a class when expanded; others skip it.

V	D	size	length	J	CDR3	DNA
TRBV30	NA	once	15	TRBJ2-1	CAWTGRESSYNEQFF	TGTGCCTGGACGGGACGGGAGAGCTCCTACAATGAGCAGTTCTTC
TRBV10-3	NA	NA	11	TRBJ2-1	CAISERDEQFF	TGTGCCATCAGTGAAAGGGATGAGCAGTTCTTC
TRBV9	TRBD2	NA	16	TRBJ2-3	CASSPGLAVSTDTQYF	TGTGCCAGCAGCCCGGGACTAGCGGTTAGCACAGATACGCAGTATTTT
TRBV5-4	NA	NA	15	TRBJ1-1	CASSLVDSANTEAFF	TGTGCCAGCAGCTTGGTGGACAGCGCGAACACTGAAGCTTTCTTT
TRBV6-6	TRBD2	NA	14	TRBJ2-1	CASSYSGTSNEQFF	TGTGCCAGCAGTTACTCGGGGACTAGCAATGAGCAGTTCTTC
TRBV7-6	TRBD2	NA	18	TRBJ2-1	CASSLDSGGPPMGNEQFF	TGTGCCAGCAGCCTGGACAGCGGGGGGCCCCCTATGGGAAATGAGCAGTTCTTC
TRBV11-2	TRBD2	NA	14	TRBJ2-7	CASSLDPGGYEQYF	TGTGCCAGCAGCTTAGATCCCGGGGGGTACGAGCAGTACTTC
TRBV5-1	NA	NA	15	TRBJ2-1	CASSPSPSSYNEQFF	TGCGCCAGCAGCCCATCCCCATCCTCCTACAATGAGCAGTTCTTC
TRBV7-7	TRBD1	few	15	TRBJ2-7	CASSPLGQGSYEQYF	TGTGCCAGCAGCCCCCTAGGACAGGGGTCCTACGAGCAGTACTTC
TRBV2	TRBD1	NA	14	TRBJ2-5	CASRNSGGRETQYF	TGTGCCAGCAGGAACTCAGGGGGCCGCGAGACCCAGTACTTC
TRBV13	NA	NA	13	TRBJ2-3	CASSPGYTDTQYF	TGTGCCAGCAGCCCGGGATACACAGATACGCAGTATTTT
TRBV7-9	NA	NA	15	TRBJ1-2	CASSPRRGDAAGYTF	TGTGCCAGCAGCCCAAGGCGGGGGGATGCGGCTGGCTACACCTTC
TRBV19	NA	NA	15	TRBJ1-2	CASIPFAGQPYGYTF	TGTGCCAGTATTCCCTTCGCGGGACAACCCTATGGCTACACCTTC
TRBV4-3	TRBD1	NA	15	TRBJ1-5	CASSQDRPGGQPQHF	TGCGCCAGCAGCCAAGATAGGCCAGGGGGTCAGCCCCAGCATTTT
TRBV7-2	NA	NA	13	TRBJ2-7	CASSLQQLYEQYF	TGTGCCAGCAGCTTACAACAATTATACGAGCAGTACTTC
TRBV9	TRBD2	NA	17	TRBJ2-3	CASSVEAGGPSTDTQYF	TGTGCCAGCAGCGTAGAAGCGGGGGGGCCTAGCACAGATACGCAGTATTTT
TRBV12-5	NA	NA	14	TRBJ2-7	CASGPMGQGYEQYF	TGTGCTAGTGGTCCCATGGGCCAGGGATACGAGCAGTACTTC
TRBV6-1	TRBD1	NA	15	TRBJ1-1	CASSEDQGAVTEAFF	TGTGCCAGCAGTGAAGACCAGGGGGCGGTCACTGAAGCTTTCTTT
TRBV5-1	NA	NA	15	TRBJ1-6	CASSRALSRDSPLHF	TGCGCCAGCAGCCGTGCCCTCAGCAGGGATTCACCCCTCCACTTT
TRBV19	NA	NA	15	TRBJ2-1	CASSDLDYSYNEQFF	TGTGCCAGTAGTGACTTAGATTACTCCTACAATGAGCAGTTCTTC
TRBV4-2	NA	NA	14	TRBJ2-5	CASSQDDGSETQYF	TGTGCCAGCAGCCAAGATGACGGATCAGAGACCCAGTACTTC
TRBV7-8	TRBD2	once	18	TRBJ2-1	CASSLNWLAGLVHNEQFF	TGTGCCAGCAGCTTAAATTGGCTAGCGGGATTGGTACACAATGAGCAGTTCTTC
TRBV5-4	NA	NA	13	TRBJ1-1	CASSLADRTEAFF	TGTGCCAGCAGCTTGGCGGACCGGACTGAAGCTTTCTTT
TRBV28	TRBD2	NA	15	TRBJ2-1	CASRVGGLSYNEQFF	TGTGCCAGCCGGGTGGGGGGGTTATCCTACAATGAGCAGTTCTTC
TRBV9	TRBD1	NA	17	TRBJ1-1	CASSVGQGGDRNTEAFF	TGTGCCAGCAGCGTAGGACAGGGGGGAGATAGGAACACTGAAGCTTTCTTT
TRBV6-5	NA	NA	14	TRBJ2-3	CASSYSRDTDTQYF	TGTGCCAGCAGTTACTCCCGGGACACAGATACGCAGTATTTT
TRBV10-3	NA	NA	18	TRBJ2-1	CAISELGQNPSSYNEQFF	TGTGCCATCAGTGAGCTGGGGCAGAACCCCTCCTCCTACAATGAGCAGTTCTTC
TRBV6-5	NA	NA	14	TRBJ1-4	CASRTQEGNEKLFF	TGTGCCAGCAGAACTCAGGAGGGAAATGAAAAACTGTTTTTT
TRBV30	NA	NA	15	TRBJ2-2	CAWSPGTVHTGELFF	TGTGCCTGGAGTCCCGGGACGGTACACACCGGGGAGCTGTTTTTT
TRBV11-3	NA	NA	15	TRBJ2-6	CASSLRGSGANVLTF	TGTGCCAGCAGCTTAAGGGGTTCTGGGGCCAACGTCCTGACTTTC
TRBV11-1	NA	NA	15	TRBJ2-3	CASSWGRPATDTQYF	TGTGCCAGCAGCTGGGGGAGGCCAGCGACAGATACGCAGTATTTT
TRBV18	TRBD1	NA	15	TRBJ2-5	CASSPLGTGEETQYF	TGTGCCAGCTCACCACTGGGGACAGGGGAAGAGACCCAGTACTTC